The 30 T cell receptor beta chains given below trace back to one sample, sequenced in a study of technical replicates of blood from a handful of donors (dated by TCRdb to about 2017). Libraries were constructed by the immunoSEQ multiplex PCR assay. In TCRdb, the immuneACCESS table is reduced to in-frame sequences with V and J assigned. These tables do not hold every clone; where another copy was compared, an unresolved V gene accounts for under half, and the others remain unexplained. The sample profile shows some 77,000 clones; 70% to 90% of them were found once. The ten biggest clones cover approximately 4.6% of the sample. Sequenced material: PBMCs. These receptors came from a human donor in good health. Some clones in this sample may be carry-over from other donors' samples.

The chain recombines TRBV4-3 with TRBJ1-1; 8 nucleotides line up with TRBD1. This CDR3 has 14 amino acids. Looked up from germline, CDR1 is LGHNA and CDR2 is YSLEER. With V trimmed by 1 base and J by 8 bases, 6 bases remained unmatched. The chain's CDR3 is CASSQGFRGREAFF. The CDR3 nucleotides are TGCGCCAGCAGCCAAGGTTTCAGGGGGCGGGAAGCTTTCTTT.

The chain recombines TRBV2 with TRBJ2-7; D gene ambiguous. The CDR3 is made up of 12 amino acids. Between the trimmed V and J ends, which lost 7 bases and 2 bases, there was a span of 9 bases. CDR1 and CDR2 (germline): SNHLY, FYNNEI. CDR3 loop: CASNGLTYEQYF. The CDR3 DNA reads as TGTGCCAGCAATGGCTTGACCTACGAGCAGTACTTC.

The chain combines TRBV2 with TRBJ2-7; TRBD1 aligns across 8 bases. V lost 8 bases to trimming and J lost 2 bases; unmatched junction nucleotides: 5. The CDR3 extends over 13 amino acids. CDR1 and CDR2 from the germline V gene are SNHLY and FYNNEI. CDR3 DNA sequence: TGTGCCAGCGCGGGACAGGTACCCTACGAGCAGTACTTC. The encoded protein is CASAGQVPYEQYF. Filled out from reference TRBV2 and TRBJ2-7, the complete variable domain reads EPEVTQTPSHQVTQMGQEVILRCVPISNHLYFYWYRQILGQKVEFLVSFYNNEISEKSEIFDDQFSVERPDGSNFTLKIRSTKLEDSAMYFCASAGQVPYEQYFGPGTRLTVT.

This CDR3 reads CASSLAGQANYGYTF. CDR3 DNA sequence: TGTGCCAGCAGCTTAGCGGGACAAGCTAACTATGGCTACACCTTC. This chain connects TRBV7-8 to TRBJ1-2, with D perhaps TRBD1 (6 bases). The CDR3 has 15 residues. The V end was cut by 0 bases, the J end by 0 bases, with 8 bases between. CDR1 is SGHVS, CDR2 FQNEAQ, per germline.

This clone was observed a single time. The chain joins TRBV4-1 to TRBJ1-2; D remains ambiguous. V gave up 1 base and J gave up 7 bases, with 16 bases separating them. CDR3 length: 15 residues. Germline V lookup: CDR1 MGHRA, CDR2 YSYEKL. The CDR3 DNA is TGCGCCAGCAGCCAAGTAATTCTCGAAGGGAGTGGCTACACCTTC. Protein: CASSQVILEGSGYTF.

The chain has TRBV7-2 and TRBJ2-1; 10 bases agree with TRBD1. CDR1 and CDR2 (germline): SGHTA, FQGNSA. The CDR3 spans 16 residues. V lost 1 base to trimming and J lost 6 bases; unmatched junction nucleotides: 6. The CDR3 sequence is CASSLDPGQGSNEQFF. Written as DNA, the CDR3 is TGTGCCAGCAGCTTAGACCCGGGACAGGGGTCCAATGAGCAGTTCTTC.

J is TRBJ2-2 and V is TRBV29-1, with TRBD1 matching 9 bases. The V and J ends lost 4 bases and 5 bases, in that order; junction bases with no gene match: 2. Germline V gene sequence: CDR1 SQVTM, CDR2 ANQGSEA. The CDR3 is 13 residues long. In DNA form, the CDR3 reads TGCAGCGTTGGACAGGGGGTAACCGGGGAGCTGTTTTTT. It is translated as CSVGQGVTGELFF.

This chain joins TRBV7-9 and TRBJ1-1, with a weak D call TRBD1 (5 bases). The germline V gene has CDR1 SEHNR and CDR2 FQNEAQ (reference sequence). This CDR3 is built from 11 residues. Trimming took 6 bases from V and 4 from J, leaving 6 bases between them. CDR3 sequence: CASRTATEAFF. As DNA, the CDR3 is TGTGCCAGCAGGACAGCCACTGAAGCTTTCTTT.

The V call is TRBV2, the J call TRBJ2-5; 7 positions match TRBD2. Trimming at V came to 7 bases and at J to 4 bases, leaving 18 bases not matched to a gene. CDR1 is SNHLY and CDR2 is FYNNEI in the germline V gene. CDR3 length equals 17 residues. CDR3 sequence: CASTDAARGLAVETQYF. CDR3 DNA: TGTGCCAGCACCGACGCTGCCCGCGGGCTAGCGGTAGAGACCCAGTACTTC. Full variable domain (missing parts from reference TRBV2 and TRBJ2-5): EPEVTQTPSHQVTQMGQEVILRCVPISNHLYFYWYRQILGQKVEFLVSFYNNEISEKSEIFDDQFSVERPDGSNFTLKIRSTKLEDSAMYFCASTDAARGLAVETQYFGPGTRLLVL.

This clone has just a few counts. CDR3 sequence (DNA): TGTGCCAGCAGCCAAGAAGGGATAGGAGGGCTCTCTGGAAACACCATATATTTT. Its protein product is CASSQEGIGGLSGNTIYF. This chain connects TRBV4-2 to TRBJ1-3; D is unclear. CDR1 is LGHNA, CDR2 YNFKEQ, per germline. Trimming removed 0 bases from V and 0 bases from J, with 15 bases in between. The CDR3 has 18 residues.

This sequence joins TRBV29-1 and TRBJ1-6; D perhaps matches TRBD1 (5 bases). Trimming removed 6 bases at V and 0 bases at J, with 6 bases between. The germline V gene encodes CDR1 SQVTM and CDR2 ANQGSEA. CDR3 length equals 13 residues. CDR3 DNA: TGCAGCGTACAGGACTCCTATAATTCACCCCTCCACTTT. It yields the protein CSVQDSYNSPLHF.

V gene TRBV5-1 combines with J gene TRBJ2-3, with 9 nucleotides matching TRBD1. The CDR3 extends over 14 amino acids. Germline values: CDR1 SGHRS, CDR2 YFSETQ. Trimming took 1 base from V and 6 from J; bases not matched to a gene: 3. The chain's CDR3 is CASSLNRGHDTQYF. The DNA for the CDR3 is TGCGCCAGCAGCTTGAACAGGGGGCATGATACGCAGTATTTT.

J is TRBJ2-3 and V is TRBV7-9; D is ambiguous. V lost 7 bases, J lost 1 base, and 9 bases lay in between. Germline V lookup: CDR1 SEHNR, CDR2 FQNEAQ (reference sequence). The CDR3 is 13 amino acids. CDR3 residues: CASTPVGTDTQYF. The CDR3 DNA reads TGTGCCAGCACCCCAGTGGGCACAGATACGCAGTATTTT.

The genes are TRBV6-1 and TRBJ2-7, with 13 bases that match TRBD2. V was pared by 3 bases and J by 4 bases, with 3 bases of the junction left unmatched. There are 15 residues in the CDR3. Germline V CDR1 and CDR2: MNHNS, SASEGT. The DNA for the CDR3 is TGTGCCAGCAGTGAGGGACTAGCGGGGATTTACGAGCAGTACTTC. Its protein is CASSEGLAGIYEQYF.

The chain combines TRBV10-3 with TRBJ1-3, with D uncertain. Germline CDR1 reads ENHRY; CDR2 reads SYGVKD. This CDR3 is built from 15 residues. V was clipped by 3 bases and J by 0 bases, with 9 bases between them. CDR3 bases: TGTGCCATCAGTGAAACGGGAGGCTCTGGAAACACCATATATTTT. Translated: CAISETGGSGNTIYF.

The V gene is TRBV2, the J gene TRBJ2-1; 9 nucleotides line up with TRBD2. V lost 7 bases to trimming and J lost 3 bases; unmatched junction nucleotides: 7. This CDR3 contains 15 residues. Germline V gene sequence: CDR1 SNHLY, CDR2 FYNNEI. CDR3 nucleotide sequence: TGTGCCAGCAAAACACTAGCGGGTCTCTACAATGAGCAGTTCTTC. Protein product: CASKTLAGLYNEQFF.

The chain has TRBV7-2 and TRBJ2-7; 14 bases line up with TRBD2. CDR3 length: 16 amino acids. The V and J ends lost 5 bases and 6 bases, in that order; junction bases with no gene match: 9. Germline loops: CDR1 SGHTA, CDR2 FQGNSA. The CDR3 nucleotides are TGTGCCAGCAGCCCTTCCGGGACTAGCGGGAGAAGCGAGCAGTACTTC. This translates into CASSPSGTSGRSEQYF.

This sequence joins TRBV6-5 and TRBJ2-7, with a possible D match to TRBD1 (6 bases). Trimming shortened V by 5 bases and J by 1 base, and 9 bases separated the two germline ends. The V gene's germline CDR1 is MNHEY and CDR2 SVGAGI. The CDR3 extends over 13 amino acids. The CDR3 coding sequence is TGTGCCAGCAGTCGACAGGAATCCTACGAGCAGTACTTC. It specifies CASSRQESYEQYF.

The CDR3 sequence: CASSPGGSTDTQYF. CDR3 nucleotide sequence: TGCGCCAGCAGCCCGGGGGGTAGCACAGATACGCAGTATTTT. The chain recombines TRBV5-1 with TRBJ2-3; TRBD2 agrees at 7 bases. Germline CDR1 is SGHRS and CDR2 is YFSETQ. The junction had 2 bases not matched to a gene; V was cut back by 4 bases and J by 0 bases. The length of the CDR3 is 14 residues.

Only one count was recorded for this clone. J is TRBJ1-1 and V is TRBV19, with D perhaps TRBD1 (5 bases). Trimming cost V 3 bases and J 1 base, with 15 bases left between them. The CDR3 extends over 16 amino acids. CDR1 and CDR2 (germline): LNHDA, SQIVND (reference sequence). The CDR3 here is CASSMVTGSGNTEAFF. The CDR3 DNA reads TGTGCCAGTAGTATGGTCACAGGCTCAGGGAACACTGAAGCTTTCTTT.

This chain links TRBV27 with TRBJ1-2; D may be TRBD1 (6 bases). CDR1 and CDR2 from the germline V gene are MNHEY and SMNVEV (reference sequence). CDR3 length equals 16 residues. V shed 2 bases and J shed 8 bases, with 21 bases lying between them. The CDR3 protein is CASSLRYRQERRGYTF. CDR3 coding DNA: TGTGCCAGCAGTTTACGCTATCGACAGGAGAGACGCGGCTACACCTTC.

The CDR3 here is CASSLGAGPYNEQFF. CDR3 in DNA: TGTGCCAGCAGCTTAGGAGCGGGTCCTTACAATGAGCAGTTCTTC. J is TRBJ2-1 and V is TRBV7-7; D may be TRBD2 (6 bases). The CDR3 contains 15 residues. Germline V gives CDR1 SSHAT, CDR2 FNYEAQ (reference sequence). The V gene lost 1 base and the J gene lost 4 bases, with 11 bases spanning the gap. The complete variable domain, with remaining parts taken from reference TRBV7-7 and TRBJ2-1, reads GAGVSQSPRYKVTKRGQDVTLRCDPISSHATLYWYQQALGQGPEFLTYFNYEAQPDKSGLPSDRFSAERPEGSISTLTIQRTEQRDSAMYRCASSLGAGPYNEQFFGPGTRLTVL.

This clone was observed a handful of times. This chain links TRBV25-1 with TRBJ2-7, with 7 positions matching TRBD2. Unmatched junction bases numbered 11, after V lost 9 bases and J lost 3 bases. This CDR3 comprises 14 residues. CDR1 and CDR2 from the germline V gene are MGHDK and SYGVNS. CDR3 bases: TGTGCCAGGAATGTTGGGGGGGACTGCTACGAGCAGTACTTC. Amino acid sequence: CARNVGGDCYEQYF.

The chain couples TRBV2 to TRBJ2-7, with 7 bases matching TRBD1. Per germline, CDR1 SNHLY and CDR2 FYNNEI. The CDR3 covers 22 residues. J lost 2 bases, V lost 6 bases, and 31 bases had no gene match. CDR3 bases: TGTGCCAGCAGGGACAGGACAAGCCCTACCAACCACGGTACGGTGGACGCCTACGAGCAGTACTTC. It translates to CASRDRTSPTNHGTVDAYEQYF.

The CDR3 spells CSVEGHRGSGELFF. The CDR3 coding sequence is TGCAGCGTTGAAGGTCACAGGGGCTCCGGGGAGCTGTTTTTT. This chain connects TRBV29-1 to TRBJ2-2; 7 positions match TRBD1. The CDR3 has 14 residues. The germline gives CDR1 SQVTM, CDR2 ANQGSEA. The ends lost 1 base at V and 6 bases at J; junction bases unmatched: 5.

The rearrangement uses TRBV7-3 and TRBJ2-1; TRBD2 agrees at 7 bases. Trimming cost V 5 bases and J 4 bases; bases outside gene matches: 8. CDR3 size: 15 residues. The germline CDR1 and CDR2 sequences are SGHTA and FQGTGA. The CDR3 sequence: CASSERGPGYNEQFF. The CDR3 DNA reads as TGTGCCAGCAGCGAGCGGGGCCCGGGGTACAATGAGCAGTTCTTC.

The chain joins TRBV7-8 to TRBJ2-7; 8 bases line up with TRBD2. There are 14 residues in the CDR3. V lost 6 bases to trimming and J lost 1 base; unmatched junction nucleotides: 5. CDR1 SGHVS and CDR2 FQNEAQ come from the germline V gene. CDR3 nucleotide sequence: TGTGCCAGCAGGCGGACTAGCTCATCCTACGAGCAGTACTTC. It yields the protein CASRRTSSSYEQYF.

A word on this clone: Mismatch with germline at one junction end may stem from a read error. The chain recombines TRBV20-1 with TRBJ1-1, with 7 bases aligning to TRBD1. Per the germline V gene, CDR1 is DFQATT and CDR2 is SNEGSKA (reference sequence). The CDR3 spans 11 residues. The CDR3: CRANRGTEAFF. DNA for the CDR3: TGCAGAGCTAACAGGGGTACTGAAGCTTTCTTT.

The chain combines TRBV7-2 with TRBJ1-2, with 7 positions matching TRBD1. Germline V CDR1 and CDR2: SGHTA, FQGNSA. The junction had 19 bases not matched to a gene; V was cut back by 5 bases and J by 4 bases. This CDR3 comprises 18 residues. In DNA form, the CDR3 reads TGTGCCAGCAGCCCGACCTTGGGCAGGGGGTTAAATAGCTATGGCTACACCTTC. Its protein is CASSPTLGRGLNSYGYTF.

J is TRBJ1-3 and V is TRBV4-1; 10 nucleotides match TRBD1. CDR1 and CDR2 (germline): MGHRA, YSYEKL. This CDR3 comprises 16 residues. After removal of 1 base from V and 4 bases from J, the junction contained 4 bases not matched to a gene. CDR3 sequence (DNA): TGCGCCAGCAGCCAAGGACAGGGGGCGCAAGGAAACACCATATATTTT. Amino acid sequence: CASSQGQGAQGNTIYF.